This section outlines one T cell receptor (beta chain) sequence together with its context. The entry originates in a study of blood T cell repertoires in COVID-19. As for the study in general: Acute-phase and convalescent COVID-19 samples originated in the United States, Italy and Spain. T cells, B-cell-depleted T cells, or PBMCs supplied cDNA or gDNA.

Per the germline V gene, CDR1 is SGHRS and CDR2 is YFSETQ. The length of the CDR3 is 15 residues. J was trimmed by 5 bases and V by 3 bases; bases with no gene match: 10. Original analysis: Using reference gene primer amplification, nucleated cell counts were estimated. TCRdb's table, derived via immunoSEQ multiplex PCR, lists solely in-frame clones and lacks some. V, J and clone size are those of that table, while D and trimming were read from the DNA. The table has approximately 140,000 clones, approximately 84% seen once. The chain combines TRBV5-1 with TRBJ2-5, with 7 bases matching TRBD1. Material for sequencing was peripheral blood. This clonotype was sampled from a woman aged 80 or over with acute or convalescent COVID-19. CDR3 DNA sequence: TGCGCCAGCAGCTCCTCGACAGGGTCAGGGGAGACCCAGTACTTC. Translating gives CASSSSTGSGETQYF. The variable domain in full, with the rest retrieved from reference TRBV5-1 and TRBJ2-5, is KAGVTQTPRYLIKTRGQQVTLSCSPISGHRSVSWYQQTPGQGLQFLFEYFSETQRNKGNFPGRFSGRQFSNSRSEMNVSTLELGDSALYLCASSSSTGSGETQYFGPGTRLLVL.